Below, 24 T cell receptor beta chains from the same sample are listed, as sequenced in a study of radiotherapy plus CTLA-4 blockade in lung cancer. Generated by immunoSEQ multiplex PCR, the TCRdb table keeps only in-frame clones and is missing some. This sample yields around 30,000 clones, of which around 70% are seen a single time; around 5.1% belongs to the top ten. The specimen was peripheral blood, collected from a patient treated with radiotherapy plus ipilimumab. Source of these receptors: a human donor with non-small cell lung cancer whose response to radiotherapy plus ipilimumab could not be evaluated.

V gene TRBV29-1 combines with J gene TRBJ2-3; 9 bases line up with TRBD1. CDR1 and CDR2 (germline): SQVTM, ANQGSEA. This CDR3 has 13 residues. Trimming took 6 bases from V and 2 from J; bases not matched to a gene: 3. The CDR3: CSVWTGVTDTQYF. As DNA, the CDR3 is TGCAGCGTGTGGACAGGGGTCACAGATACGCAGTATTTT.

For the CDR3, the DNA is TGTGCCAGCAGCTCCCGACAGGGGGCGGGGGAGCAGTACTTC. Protein product: CASSSRQGAGEQYF. This chain joins TRBV5-4 and TRBJ2-7, with 10 bases that match TRBD1. CDR1 and CDR2 from the germline V gene are SGHNT and YYREEE (reference sequence). With 3 bases clipped from V and 7 bases from J, the junction kept 7 bases outside the gene matches. The CDR3 loop spans 14 amino acids. Complete variable domain (other parts from reference TRBV5-4 and TRBJ2-7): ETGVTQSPTHLIKTRGQQVTLRCSSQSGHNTVSWYQQALGQGPQFIFQYYREEENGRGNFPPRFSGLQFPNYSSELNVNALELDDSALYLCASSSRQGAGEQYFGPGTRLTVT.

The CDR3 region is CASSYSTGGYEQYF. CDR3 DNA: TGTGCCAGCAGTTACTCGACAGGGGGTTACGAGCAGTACTTC. The chain carries TRBV6-5 and TRBJ2-7; 9 bases are shared with TRBD1. V gave up 0 bases and J gave up 4 bases; unmatched junction bases: 1. CDR1 is MNHEY and CDR2 is SVGAGI in the germline V gene. There are 14 residues in the CDR3.

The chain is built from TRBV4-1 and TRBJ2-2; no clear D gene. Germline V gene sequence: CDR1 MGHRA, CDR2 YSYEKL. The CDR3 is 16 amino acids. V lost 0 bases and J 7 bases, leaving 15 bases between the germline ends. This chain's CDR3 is CASSQDGAGFYGELFF. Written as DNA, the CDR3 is TGCGCCAGCAGCCAAGACGGTGCCGGGTTTTACGGGGAGCTGTTTTTT.

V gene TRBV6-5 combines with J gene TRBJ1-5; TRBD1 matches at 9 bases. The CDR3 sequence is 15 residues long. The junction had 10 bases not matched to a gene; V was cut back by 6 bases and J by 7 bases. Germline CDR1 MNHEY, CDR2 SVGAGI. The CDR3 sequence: CASRPDRGATQPQHF. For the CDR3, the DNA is TGTGCCAGCAGACCGGACAGGGGCGCAACCCAGCCCCAGCATTTT.

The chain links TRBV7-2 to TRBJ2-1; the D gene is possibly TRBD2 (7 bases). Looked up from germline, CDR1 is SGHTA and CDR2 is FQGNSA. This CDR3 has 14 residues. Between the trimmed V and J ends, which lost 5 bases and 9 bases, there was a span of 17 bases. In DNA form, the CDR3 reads TGTGCCAGCAGCCCTAACCGAGGGGGGGGTGAGCAGTTCTTC. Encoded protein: CASSPNRGGGEQFF.

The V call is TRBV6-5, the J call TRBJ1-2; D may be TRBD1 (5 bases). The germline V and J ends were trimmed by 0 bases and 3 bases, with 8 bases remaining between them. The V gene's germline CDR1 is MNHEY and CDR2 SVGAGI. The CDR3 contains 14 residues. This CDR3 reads CASSYSTGYYGYTF. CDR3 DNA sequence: TGTGCCAGCAGTTACTCAACAGGATACTATGGCTACACCTTC.

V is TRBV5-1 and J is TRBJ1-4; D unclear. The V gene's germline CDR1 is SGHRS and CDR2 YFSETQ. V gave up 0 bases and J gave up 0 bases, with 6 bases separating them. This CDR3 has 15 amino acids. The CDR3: CASSLARATNEKLFF. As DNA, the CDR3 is TGCGCCAGCAGCTTGGCCCGAGCAACTAATGAAAAACTGTTTTTT.

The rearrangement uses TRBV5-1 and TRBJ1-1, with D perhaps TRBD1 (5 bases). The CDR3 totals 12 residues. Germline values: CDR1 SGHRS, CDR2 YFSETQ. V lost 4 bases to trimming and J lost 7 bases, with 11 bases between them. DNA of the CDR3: TGCGCCAGCAGCCTCGACAGTATTGAAGCTTTCTTT. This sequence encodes CASSLDSIEAFF. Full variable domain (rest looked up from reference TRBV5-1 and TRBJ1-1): KAGVTQTPRYLIKTRGQQVTLSCSPISGHRSVSWYQQTPGQGLQFLFEYFSETQRNKGNFPGRFSGRQFSNSRSEMNVSTLELGDSALYLCASSLDSIEAFFGQGTRLTVV.

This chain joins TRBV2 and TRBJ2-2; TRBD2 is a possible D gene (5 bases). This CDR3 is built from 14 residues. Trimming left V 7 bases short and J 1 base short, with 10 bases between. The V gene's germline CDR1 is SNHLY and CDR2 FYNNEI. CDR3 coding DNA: TGTGCCAGCAAGGTCGGGATGAACACCGGGGAGCTGTTTTTT. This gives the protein CASKVGMNTGELFF.

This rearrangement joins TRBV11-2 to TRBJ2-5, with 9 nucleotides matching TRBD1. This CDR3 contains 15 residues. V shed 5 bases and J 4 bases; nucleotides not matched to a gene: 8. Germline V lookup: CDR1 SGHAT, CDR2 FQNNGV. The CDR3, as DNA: TGTGCCAGCAGCCCTCAGACAGGGGGGGTAGAGACCCAGTACTTC. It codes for CASSPQTGGVETQYF.

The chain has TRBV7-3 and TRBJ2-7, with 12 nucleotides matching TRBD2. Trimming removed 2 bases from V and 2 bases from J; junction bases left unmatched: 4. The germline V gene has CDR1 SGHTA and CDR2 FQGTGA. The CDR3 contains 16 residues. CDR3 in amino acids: CASSLSSGRVPYEQYF. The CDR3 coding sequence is TGTGCCAGCAGCTTATCTAGCGGGAGGGTACCCTACGAGCAGTACTTC.

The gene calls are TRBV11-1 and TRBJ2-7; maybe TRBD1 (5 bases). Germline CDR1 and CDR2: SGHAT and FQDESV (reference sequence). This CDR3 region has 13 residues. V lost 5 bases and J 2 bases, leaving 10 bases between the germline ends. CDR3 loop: CASSGRVAYEQYF. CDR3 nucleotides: TGTGCCAGCAGCGGCAGGGTGGCCTACGAGCAGTACTTC.

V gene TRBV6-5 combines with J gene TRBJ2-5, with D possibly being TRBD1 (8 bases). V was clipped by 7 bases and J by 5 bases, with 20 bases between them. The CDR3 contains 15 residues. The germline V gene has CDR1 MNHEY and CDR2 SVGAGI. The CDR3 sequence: CASKSGTGVWETQYF. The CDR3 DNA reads TGTGCCAGCAAAAGCGGGACAGGAGTTTGGGAGACCCAGTACTTC.

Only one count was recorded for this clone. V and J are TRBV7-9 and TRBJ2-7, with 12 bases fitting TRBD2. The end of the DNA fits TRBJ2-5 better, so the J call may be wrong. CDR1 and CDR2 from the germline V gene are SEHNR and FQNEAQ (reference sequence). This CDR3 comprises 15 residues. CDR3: CASSVLAGGGETQYF. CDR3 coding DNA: TGTGCCAGCAGCGTTCTAGCGGGAGGGGGGGAGACCCAGTACTTC.

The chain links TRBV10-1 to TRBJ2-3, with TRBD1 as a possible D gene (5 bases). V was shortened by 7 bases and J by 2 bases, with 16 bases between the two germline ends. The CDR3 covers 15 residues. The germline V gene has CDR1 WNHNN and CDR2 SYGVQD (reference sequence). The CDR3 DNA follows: TGCGCCAGCAACCGTGGAGACAGAGACACAGATACGCAGTATTTT. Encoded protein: CASNRGDRDTDTQYF.

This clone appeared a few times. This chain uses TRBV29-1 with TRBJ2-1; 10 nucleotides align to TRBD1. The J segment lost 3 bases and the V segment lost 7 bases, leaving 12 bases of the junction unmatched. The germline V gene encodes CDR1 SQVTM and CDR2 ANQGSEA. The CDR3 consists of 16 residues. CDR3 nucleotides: TGCAGCGCTTTAGCTGTCGGACAGGGGGTCTACAATGAGCAGTTCTTC. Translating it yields CSALAVGQGVYNEQFF.

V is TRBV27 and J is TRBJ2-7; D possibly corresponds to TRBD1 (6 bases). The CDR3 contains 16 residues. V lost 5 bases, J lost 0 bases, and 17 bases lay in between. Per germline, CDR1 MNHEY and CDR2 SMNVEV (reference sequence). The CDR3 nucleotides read TGTGCCAGCAGTCCGTCGGTGGGGGCGAACTCCTACGAGCAGTACTTC. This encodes CASSPSVGANSYEQYF.

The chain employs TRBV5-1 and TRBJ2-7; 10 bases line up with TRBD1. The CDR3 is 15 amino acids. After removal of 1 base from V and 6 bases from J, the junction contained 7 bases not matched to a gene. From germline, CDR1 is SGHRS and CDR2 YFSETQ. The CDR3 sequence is CASSLLTGGEGEQYF. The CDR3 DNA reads TGCGCCAGCAGCTTGCTGACAGGGGGCGAGGGCGAGCAGTACTTC.

The chain's CDR3 is CASSESFRGWGNQPQHF. The CDR3, as DNA: TGCGCCAGCAGTGAGTCGTTCAGGGGATGGGGCAATCAGCCCCAGCATTTT. The chain joins TRBV10-1 to TRBJ1-5; TRBD1 might be the D (6 bases). The CDR3 totals 17 residues. Trimming took 0 bases from V and 2 from J, leaving 14 bases between them. Germline CDR1 is WNHNN and CDR2 is SYGVQD (reference sequence).

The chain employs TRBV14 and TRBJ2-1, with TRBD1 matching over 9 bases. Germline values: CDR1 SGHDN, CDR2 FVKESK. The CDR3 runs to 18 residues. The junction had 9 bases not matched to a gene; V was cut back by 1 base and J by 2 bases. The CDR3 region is CASSQATPGQGPYNEQFF. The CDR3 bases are TGTGCCAGCAGCCAAGCCACCCCGGGACAGGGTCCCTACAATGAGCAGTTCTTC.

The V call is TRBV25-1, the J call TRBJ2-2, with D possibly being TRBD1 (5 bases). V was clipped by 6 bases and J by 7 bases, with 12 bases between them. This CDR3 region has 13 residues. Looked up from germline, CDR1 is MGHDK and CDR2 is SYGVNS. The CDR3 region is CASRQGGVGELFF. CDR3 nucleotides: TGTGCCAGCAGGCAGGGTGGCGTCGGGGAGCTGTTTTTT.

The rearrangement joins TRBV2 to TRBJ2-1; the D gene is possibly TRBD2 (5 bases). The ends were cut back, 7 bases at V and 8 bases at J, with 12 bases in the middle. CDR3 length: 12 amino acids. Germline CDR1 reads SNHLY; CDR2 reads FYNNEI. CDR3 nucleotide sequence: TGTGCCAGCAAAGAGGGCTTAGATGAGCAGTTCTTC. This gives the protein CASKEGLDEQFF.

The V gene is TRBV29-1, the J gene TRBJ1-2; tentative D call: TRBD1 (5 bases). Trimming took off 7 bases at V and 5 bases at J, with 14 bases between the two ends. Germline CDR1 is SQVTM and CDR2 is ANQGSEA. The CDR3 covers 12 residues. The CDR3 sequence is CSAFWGGYGYTF. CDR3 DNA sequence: TGCAGCGCATTCTGGGGGGGGTATGGCTACACCTTC.